This record concerns one T cell receptor beta chain sequence. This sample was included in a study of blood T cells in healthy people across ages. Unmatched junction bases numbered 14, after V lost 6 bases and J lost 5 bases. The CDR3 extends over 16 amino acids. Looked up from germline, CDR1 is MDHEN and CDR2 is SYDVKM. The authors ran a second PCR of about 7 to 11 cycles using a sample-barcoded 5' primer and a J-beta primer mix. CDR3-containing paired-end reads numbering at least 3 million came from each sample. TCRdb fed the 5' RACE reads into MiXCR, producing one record per CDR3 protein. Seen here are 850,000 to 950,000 distinct CDR3 sequences, around 26% observed once, and the top ten hold roughly 17%.

The source is a woman older than 75 in good health. The sample taken for sequencing was blood. This chain links TRBV28 with TRBJ2-3, with TRBD1 matching over 7 bases. The CDR3 DNA is TGTGCCAGCAGCAACTCAGGACAGGTCGTGGGAGATACGCAGTATTTT. Amino acid sequence: CASSNSGQVVGDTQYF.